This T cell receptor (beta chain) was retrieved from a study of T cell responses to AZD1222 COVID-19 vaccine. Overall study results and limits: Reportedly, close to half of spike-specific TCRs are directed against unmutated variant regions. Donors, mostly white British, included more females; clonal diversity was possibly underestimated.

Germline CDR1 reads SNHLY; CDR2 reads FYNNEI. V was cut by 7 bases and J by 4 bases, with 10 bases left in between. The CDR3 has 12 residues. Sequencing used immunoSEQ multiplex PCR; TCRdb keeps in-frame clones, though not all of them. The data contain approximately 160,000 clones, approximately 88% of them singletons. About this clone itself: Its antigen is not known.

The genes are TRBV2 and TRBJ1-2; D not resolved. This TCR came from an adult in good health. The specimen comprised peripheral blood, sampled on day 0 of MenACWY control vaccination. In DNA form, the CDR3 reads TGTGCCAGCATACTGGGTTTCTATGGCTACACCTTC. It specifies CASILGFYGYTF.